The source of this T cell receptor beta chain is a study of T-cell reconstitution after alpha-beta-depleted transplantation in children. This sample's TCRbeta library carried unique molecular identifier barcodes. TCRdb itself ran the PCR reads through MiXCR, one entry per CDR3 protein. The profile covers 640,000 or so distinct CDR3 sequences, with roughly 15% appearing a single time and about 1.1% taken by the ten largest. This clonotype was seen many times. Germline assignment: CDR1 SQVTM and CDR2 ANQGSEA. Trimming removed 6 bases from V and 2 bases from J; junction bases left unmatched: 6. CDR3 size: 13 residues.

The sample in question was PBMCs from the stem cell graft donor, obtained from the stem cell graft. The rearrangement links TRBV29-1 to TRBJ2-7, with 8 nucleotides matching TRBD1. This clonotype was obtained from a human donor who donated a stem cell graft to a child with acute myeloid leukemia. The CDR3 sequence: CSVTTGEAYEQYF. The CDR3 region has the DNA TGCAGCGTGACGACAGGGGAGGCCTACGAGCAGTACTTC.